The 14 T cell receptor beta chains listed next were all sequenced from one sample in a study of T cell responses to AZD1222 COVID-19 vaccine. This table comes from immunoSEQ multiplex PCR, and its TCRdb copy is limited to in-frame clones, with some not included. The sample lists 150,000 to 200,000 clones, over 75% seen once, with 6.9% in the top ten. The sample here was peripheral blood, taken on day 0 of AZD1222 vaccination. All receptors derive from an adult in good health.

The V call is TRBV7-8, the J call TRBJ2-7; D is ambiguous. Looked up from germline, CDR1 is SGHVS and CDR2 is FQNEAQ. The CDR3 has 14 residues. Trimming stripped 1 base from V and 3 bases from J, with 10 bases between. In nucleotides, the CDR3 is TGTGCCAGCAGCTTAGAGGCAGACAACTACGAGCAGTACTTC. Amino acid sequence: CASSLEADNYEQYF.

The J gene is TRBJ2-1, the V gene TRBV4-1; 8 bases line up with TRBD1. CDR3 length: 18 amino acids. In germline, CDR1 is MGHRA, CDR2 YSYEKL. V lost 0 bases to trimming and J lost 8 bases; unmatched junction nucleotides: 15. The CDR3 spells CASSQDLGVRTGPDEQFF. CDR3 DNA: TGCGCCAGCAGCCAAGACCTAGGAGTGCGGACAGGGCCGGATGAGCAGTTCTTC.

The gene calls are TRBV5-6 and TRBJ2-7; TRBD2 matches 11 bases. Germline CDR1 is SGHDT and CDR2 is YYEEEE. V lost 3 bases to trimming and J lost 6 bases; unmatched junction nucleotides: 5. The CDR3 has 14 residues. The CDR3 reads CASSSLAGGREQYV. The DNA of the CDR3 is TGTGCCAGCAGCTCCTTAGCGGGGGGGCGCGAGCAGTACGTC.

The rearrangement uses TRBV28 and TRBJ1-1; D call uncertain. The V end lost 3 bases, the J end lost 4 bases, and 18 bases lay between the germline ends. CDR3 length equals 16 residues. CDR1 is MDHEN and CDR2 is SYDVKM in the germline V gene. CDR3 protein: CASSLSTAVSGTEAFF. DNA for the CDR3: TGTGCCAGCAGTTTGTCCACTGCAGTTTCGGGCACTGAAGCTTTCTTT.

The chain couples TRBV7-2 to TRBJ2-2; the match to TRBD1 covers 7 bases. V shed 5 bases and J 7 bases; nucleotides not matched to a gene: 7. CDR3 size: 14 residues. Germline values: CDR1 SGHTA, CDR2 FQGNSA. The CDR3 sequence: CASSGHRGNGELFF. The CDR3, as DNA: TGTGCCAGCAGCGGACACAGGGGTAACGGGGAGCTGTTTTTT.

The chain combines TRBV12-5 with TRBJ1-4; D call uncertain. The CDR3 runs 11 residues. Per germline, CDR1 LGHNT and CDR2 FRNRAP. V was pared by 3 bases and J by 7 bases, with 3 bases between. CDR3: CASGFGEKLFF. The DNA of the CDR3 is TGTGCTAGTGGTTTTGGTGAAAAACTGTTTTTT.

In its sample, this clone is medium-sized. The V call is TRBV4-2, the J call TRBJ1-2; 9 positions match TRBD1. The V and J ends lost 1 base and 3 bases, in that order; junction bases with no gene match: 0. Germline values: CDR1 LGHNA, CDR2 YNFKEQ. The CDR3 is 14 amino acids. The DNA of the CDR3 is TGTGCCAGCAGCCAAGGGGACAGGGACTATGGCTACACCTTC. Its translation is CASSQGDRDYGYTF.

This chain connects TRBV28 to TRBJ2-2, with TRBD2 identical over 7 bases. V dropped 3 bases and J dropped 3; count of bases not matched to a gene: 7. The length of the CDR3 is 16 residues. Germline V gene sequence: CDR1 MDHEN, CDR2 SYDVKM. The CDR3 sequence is CASSFRRGVDTGELFF. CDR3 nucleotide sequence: TGTGCCAGCAGTTTTAGACGGGGGGTCGACACCGGGGAGCTGTTTTTT.

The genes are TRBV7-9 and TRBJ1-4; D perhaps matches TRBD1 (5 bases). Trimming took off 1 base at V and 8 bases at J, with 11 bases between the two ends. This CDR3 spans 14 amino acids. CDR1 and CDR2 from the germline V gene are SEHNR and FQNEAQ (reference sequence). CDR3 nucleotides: TGTGCCAGCAGCTTAGACGGGGGAGGGGAAAAACTGTTTTTT. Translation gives CASSLDGGGEKLFF.

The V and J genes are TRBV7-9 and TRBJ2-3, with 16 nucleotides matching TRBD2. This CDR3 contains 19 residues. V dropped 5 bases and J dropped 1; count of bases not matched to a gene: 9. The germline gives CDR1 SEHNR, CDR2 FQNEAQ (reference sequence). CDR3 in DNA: TGTGCCAGCAGCCATGGGACTAGCGGGGGGGATTGGGGCACAGATACGCAGTATTTT. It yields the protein CASSHGTSGGDWGTDTQYF.

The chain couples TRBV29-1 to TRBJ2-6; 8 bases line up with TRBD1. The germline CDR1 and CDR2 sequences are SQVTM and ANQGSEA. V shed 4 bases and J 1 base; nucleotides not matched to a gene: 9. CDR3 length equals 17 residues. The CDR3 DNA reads TGCAGCGTTGTACCGGGACAGGAGGCATCTGGGGCCAACGTCCTGACTTTC. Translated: CSVVPGQEASGANVLTF.

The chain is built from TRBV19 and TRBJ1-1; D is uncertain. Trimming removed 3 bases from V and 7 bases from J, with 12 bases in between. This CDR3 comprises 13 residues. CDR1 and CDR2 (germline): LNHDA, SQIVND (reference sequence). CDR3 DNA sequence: TGTGCCAGTAGTATTGGATTCAGCCATGAAGCTTTCTTT. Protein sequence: CASSIGFSHEAFF. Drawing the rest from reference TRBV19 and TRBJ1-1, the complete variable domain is DGGITQSPKYLFRKEGQNVTLSCEQNLNHDAMYWYRQDPGQGLRLIYYSQIVNDFQKGDIAEGYSVSREKKESFPLTVTSAQKNPTAFYLCASSIGFSHEAFFGQGTRLTVV.

The CDR3 protein is CATVPGGADTEAFF. CDR3 sequence (DNA): TGTGCCACCGTTCCAGGGGGCGCGGACACTGAAGCTTTCTTT. The V and J genes are TRBV10-3 and TRBJ1-1; 8 nucleotides match TRBD1. This CDR3 comprises 14 residues. Losses at the gene ends were 10 bases for V and 3 bases for J; bases not matched to a gene: 10. Looked up from germline, CDR1 is ENHRY and CDR2 is SYGVKD.

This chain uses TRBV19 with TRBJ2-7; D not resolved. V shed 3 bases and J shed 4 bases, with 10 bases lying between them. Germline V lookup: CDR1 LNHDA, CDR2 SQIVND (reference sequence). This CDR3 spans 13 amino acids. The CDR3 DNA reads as TGTGCCAGTAGTATGGGCCAGGTATACGAGCAGTACTTC. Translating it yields CASSMGQVYEQYF. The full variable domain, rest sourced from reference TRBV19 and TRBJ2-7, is DGGITQSPKYLFRKEGQNVTLSCEQNLNHDAMYWYRQDPGQGLRLIYYSQIVNDFQKGDIAEGYSVSREKKESFPLTVTSAQKNPTAFYLCASSMGQVYEQYFGPGTRLTVT.